Presented here are 17 T cell receptor beta chains from one specimen sequenced in a study of glioma-infiltrating T cells after dendritic cell vaccination. Produced via immunoSEQ multiplex PCR; TCRdb's table is partial and in-frame only. The sample records roughly 68,000 clones, 75% to 85% being singletons. Sequenced here: blood, sampled before dendritic cell vaccination. These receptors were taken from a human donor with glioblastoma.

The V and J genes are TRBV14 and TRBJ1-1; D ambiguous. CDR1 and CDR2 (germline): SGHDN, FVKESK. Trimming stripped 4 bases from V and 4 bases from J, with 16 bases between. The CDR3 runs to 15 residues. DNA of the CDR3: TGTGCCAGCAGCCCCGCGGGAAGGCAAAGCACTGAAGCTTTCTTT. Translating gives CASSPAGRQSTEAFF.

This chain joins TRBV4-1 and TRBJ2-4, with 7 bases lining up with TRBD1. Germline CDR1 MGHRA, CDR2 YSYEKL. With 4 bases clipped from V and 6 bases from J, the junction kept 9 bases outside the gene matches. CDR3 length equals 15 residues. This CDR3 reads CASSRSDRAVNIQYF. CDR3 DNA sequence: TGCGCCAGCAGCCGCAGCGACAGGGCTGTAAACATTCAGTACTTC.

A note on this clone: A read error may produce the germline difference seen at one junction end. The chain joins TRBV7-7 to TRBJ2-5; D possibly corresponds to TRBD2 (6 bases). Germline-derived CDR1 and CDR2 are SSHAT and FNYEAQ (reference sequence). This CDR3 contains 16 residues. The CDR3 reads CASSLGRGALQETQYF. The CDR3 DNA reads TGTGCTAGCAGCTTAGGGCGCGGGGCGCTACAAGAGACCCAGTACTTC.

This clone came up a few times. The V and J genes are TRBV7-9 and TRBJ1-2, with D hard to call. Deletions cut 3 bases from V and 8 bases from J, with 10 bases between. Per the germline V gene, CDR1 is SEHNR and CDR2 is FQNEAQ (reference sequence). The CDR3 is 12 residues long. In nucleotides, the CDR3 is TGTGCCAGCAGCTTGCAGGAATCGGGCTACACCTTC. Translated, it gives CASSLQESGYTF.

This clone has just one count. V is TRBV29-1 and J is TRBJ1-2; D unclear. From germline, CDR1 is SQVTM and CDR2 ANQGSEA. The CDR3 has 14 amino acids. Trimming removed 5 bases from V and 4 bases from J, with 17 bases in between. The CDR3 here is CSVHAELVPYGYTF. CDR3 DNA sequence: TGCAGCGTTCACGCCGAGCTGGTCCCCTATGGCTACACCTTC.

Here the CDR3 DNA reads TGTGCCAGTAGTACCGGACAGCTCAATCAGCCCCAGCATTTT. It translates to CASSTGQLNQPQHF. V is TRBV19 and J is TRBJ1-5; D might be TRBD1 (6 bases). V shed 4 bases and J shed 3 bases, with 10 bases lying between them. The CDR3 covers 14 residues. CDR1 LNHDA and CDR2 SQIVND come from the germline V gene (reference sequence).

V usage is TRBV19 and J usage is TRBJ2-7; 12 nucleotides agree with TRBD1. CDR3 length: 20 amino acids. V dropped 5 bases and J dropped 5; count of bases not matched to a gene: 22. CDR1 and CDR2 from the germline V gene are LNHDA and SQIVND (reference sequence). CDR3 amino acids: CASSGIRDRGRFDIENEQYF. In nucleotides, the CDR3 is TGTGCCAGTAGTGGGATCCGGGACAGGGGGCGGTTTGATATTGAGAACGAGCAGTACTTC.

V gene TRBV19 combines with J gene TRBJ2-5, with TRBD2 identical over 7 bases. Germline lookup yields CDR1 LNHDA and CDR2 SQIVND (reference sequence). Trimming took 3 bases from V and 2 from J; bases not matched to a gene: 9. This CDR3 comprises 16 residues. The CDR3 reads CASSISRGVGQETQYF. The CDR3 nucleotides are TGTGCCAGTAGTATTTCTCGGGGGGTGGGTCAAGAGACCCAGTACTTC. The complete variable domain, with remaining parts taken from reference TRBV19 and TRBJ2-5, reads DGGITQSPKYLFRKEGQNVTLSCEQNLNHDAMYWYRQDPGQGLRLIYYSQIVNDFQKGDIAEGYSVSREKKESFPLTVTSAQKNPTAFYLCASSISRGVGQETQYFGPGTRLLVL.

This sequence joins TRBV11-3 and TRBJ1-1; D may be TRBD1 (6 bases). Germline CDR1 SGHNT, CDR2 YENEEA. This CDR3 comprises 14 residues. V lost 3 bases and J 0 bases, leaving 8 bases between the germline ends. The CDR3 spells CASSFSGVNTEAFF. CDR3 bases: TGTGCCAGCAGCTTCTCAGGGGTGAACACTGAAGCTTTCTTT.

The rearrangement joins TRBV7-2 to TRBJ2-7, with D perhaps matching TRBD1 (6 bases). The V end lost 6 bases, the J end lost 6 bases, and 12 bases lay between the germline ends. This CDR3 contains 12 residues. Germline V gives CDR1 SGHTA, CDR2 FQGNSA. CDR3 sequence reads: CASRGAGREQYF. The CDR3 nucleotides read TGTGCCAGCAGGGGGGCAGGGCGCGAGCAGTACTTC.

V usage is TRBV28 and J usage is TRBJ1-1; possibly TRBD1 for D (6 bases). V lost 5 bases and J 4 bases, leaving 14 bases between the germline ends. CDR3 length equals 14 residues. Germline V gene data show CDR1 as MDHEN and CDR2 as SYDVKM. Here the CDR3 DNA reads TGTGCCAGCAGTGGGGCAGGGGATGTCACTGAAGCTTTCTTT. It encodes CASSGAGDVTEAFF.

The chain carries TRBV2 and TRBJ2-5; 7 nucleotides line up with TRBD1. After removal of 7 bases from V and 5 bases from J, the junction contained 13 bases not matched to a gene. This CDR3 region has 15 residues. Germline values: CDR1 SNHLY, CDR2 FYNNEI. In DNA form, the CDR3 reads TGTGCCAGCAAGACTAACAGGGGAATGGTTGAGACCCAGTACTTC. This translates into CASKTNRGMVETQYF. The whole variable domain, filled in from reference TRBV2 and TRBJ2-5, reads EPEVTQTPSHQVTQMGQEVILRCVPISNHLYFYWYRQILGQKVEFLVSFYNNEISEKSEIFDDQFSVERPDGSNFTLKIRSTKLEDSAMYFCASKTNRGMVETQYFGPGTRLLVL.

The V and J genes are TRBV11-2 and TRBJ2-7; the match to TRBD2 covers 9 bases. V lost 2 bases and J lost 3; bases outside the gene matches: 11. Germline CDR1 SGHAT, CDR2 FQNNGV. The CDR3 is 17 residues long. The CDR3 protein is CASSLTLGGLAIYEQYF. The CDR3 nucleotides are TGTGCCAGCAGCTTAACCCTCGGGGGACTAGCAATCTACGAGCAGTACTTC.

The CDR3 here is CASSEERGAETQYF. Here the CDR3 DNA reads TGTGCCAGCAGTGAAGAGCGGGGGGCGGAGACCCAGTACTTC. The chain employs TRBV2 and TRBJ2-5; 9 positions match TRBD2. From germline, CDR1 is SNHLY and CDR2 FYNNEI. With V trimmed by 1 base and J by 5 bases, 2 bases remained unmatched. The CDR3 sequence is 14 residues long. The variable domain in full, completed from reference TRBV2 and TRBJ2-5, reads EPEVTQTPSHQVTQMGQEVILRCVPISNHLYFYWYRQILGQKVEFLVSFYNNEISEKSEIFDDQFSVERPDGSNFTLKIRSTKLEDSAMYFCASSEERGAETQYFGPGTRLLVL.

This clone appeared a single time. This rearrangement joins TRBV10-3 to TRBJ2-1; D not resolved. Per the germline V gene, CDR1 is ENHRY and CDR2 is SYGVKD. The CDR3 runs to 12 residues. Trimming removed 4 bases at V and 5 bases at J, with 6 bases between. The CDR3 DNA reads TGTGCCATCAGTGGACGGGACAATGAGCAGTTCTTC. This translates into CAISGRDNEQFF.

The V call is TRBV10-3, the J call TRBJ1-2; 8 bases are shared with TRBD1. With 2 bases clipped from V and 7 bases from J, the junction kept 0 bases outside the gene matches. The germline CDR1 and CDR2 sequences are ENHRY and SYGVKD. The CDR3 is made up of 12 amino acids. CDR3 sequence: CAISEGQGGYTF. The CDR3, as DNA: TGTGCCATCAGTGAGGGACAGGGTGGCTACACCTTC.

The V and J genes are TRBV18 and TRBJ1-3; D not resolved. CDR1 is KGHSH and CDR2 is LQKENI in the germline V gene. V lost 1 base, J lost 0 bases, and 13 bases lay in between. The CDR3 has 17 residues. The CDR3 here is CASSPLAIGDSGNTIYF. In nucleotides, the CDR3 is TGTGCCAGCTCACCACTAGCTATAGGTGACTCTGGAAACACCATATATTTT. The complete variable domain, with remaining parts taken from reference TRBV18 and TRBJ1-3, reads NAGVMQNPRHLVRRRGQEARLRCSPMKGHSHVYWYRQLPEEGLKFMVYLQKENIIDESGMPKERFSAEFPKEGPSILRIQQVVRGDSAAYFCASSPLAIGDSGNTIYFGEGSWLTVV.